One sample yielded the 30 T cell receptor beta chains listed below, sequenced in a study of OX40 agonist ivuxolimab in advanced cancers. The method was immunoSEQ multiplex PCR; TCRdb's version includes in-frame clones alone and lacks a portion of them. There are approximately 12,000 clones in the sample; around 66% occur only once, and 10% to 15% lies in the top ten. Source: CD4+ or CD8+ T cells sorted from blood, taken in a trial of the OX40 agonist ivuxolimab. The receptors were sampled from an adult with an advanced solid tumor such as melanoma, head and neck, liver or kidney cancer.

This chain connects TRBV4-2 to TRBJ1-1; the D is unclear. Trimming stripped 0 bases from V and 5 bases from J, with 10 bases between. Looked up from germline, CDR1 is LGHNA and CDR2 is YNFKEQ. This CDR3 comprises 14 residues. CDR3 sequence reads: CASSQDYGETEAFF. The CDR3 nucleotides read TGTGCCAGCAGCCAAGATTATGGGGAGACTGAAGCTTTCTTT.

The CDR3 DNA is TGTGCCAGCAGCTTAGGGGGAGCTTTAAACACTGAAGCTTTCTTT. Its translation: CASSLGGALNTEAFF. This chain connects TRBV13 to TRBJ1-1, with D unclear. The V end lost 0 bases, the J end lost 2 bases, and 10 bases lay between the germline ends. The germline gives CDR1 PRHDT, CDR2 FYEKMQ (reference sequence). CDR3 length: 15 amino acids.

As for this clone: A much larger clone lies one base from this, so it may be a read error. The chain links TRBV28 to TRBJ1-5; D is undetermined. CDR3 length: 11 amino acids. Germline V gene data show CDR1 as MDHEN and CDR2 as SYDVKM. The CDR3 region has the DNA TGTGCCGGCAGTCTTGGTAAAGGACGGCATTTT. Its translation is CAGSLGKGRHF.

In its sample, this clone was seen once. V usage is TRBV6-5 and J usage is TRBJ2-1; 7 positions match TRBD2. CDR1 MNHEY and CDR2 SVGAGI come from the germline V gene. The CDR3 contains 13 residues. Trimming took 5 bases from V and 5 from J; bases not matched to a gene: 3. In nucleotides, the CDR3 is TGTGCCAGCAGTGGCGGGAGTGACAATGAGCAGTTCTTC. Protein: CASSGGSDNEQFF.

This clone has a handful of counts. The chain joins TRBV4-3 to TRBJ1-4, with D perhaps TRBD1 (6 bases). From germline, CDR1 is LGHNA and CDR2 YSLEER. The CDR3 is 17 residues long. V was pared by 6 bases and J by 3 bases, with 20 bases between. CDR3 nucleotides: TGCGCCAGCAGTCTAGACCGTATAGGGGGTGCTAATGAAAAACTGTTTTTT. This gives the protein CASSLDRIGGANEKLFF.

This clone was recorded once. The CDR3 DNA reads TGCGCCAGCAGCCAAGATACGCCTGCCGACGAGCAGTACTTC. As protein: CASSQDTPADEQYF. The chain links TRBV4-1 to TRBJ2-7; D gene unclear. The CDR3 sequence is 14 residues long. V gave up 0 bases and J gave up 5 bases, with 11 bases separating them. Per germline, CDR1 MGHRA and CDR2 YSYEKL.

V is TRBV5-6 and J is TRBJ2-7; D uncertain. Germline CDR1 reads SGHDT; CDR2 reads YYEEEE. The CDR3 is made up of 11 amino acids. The V gene lost 0 bases and the J gene lost 3 bases, with 1 base spanning the gap. CDR3 residues: CASSLGYEQYF. In DNA form, the CDR3 reads TGTGCCAGCAGCTTGGGCTACGAGCAGTACTTC.

The chain has TRBV2 and TRBJ2-5; no clear D gene. This CDR3 comprises 12 residues. V was trimmed by 6 bases and J by 5 bases, leaving 10 bases between them. Germline V gene sequence: CDR1 SNHLY, CDR2 FYNNEI. The CDR3 region has the DNA TGTGCCAGCAGATTGTTAGGGGAGACCCAGTACTTC. Its protein product is CASRLLGETQYF. The whole variable domain, remainder taken from reference TRBV2 and TRBJ2-5, is EPEVTQTPSHQVTQMGQEVILRCVPISNHLYFYWYRQILGQKVEFLVSFYNNEISEKSEIFDDQFSVERPDGSNFTLKIRSTKLEDSAMYFCASRLLGETQYFGPGTRLLVL.

The chain combines TRBV5-5 with TRBJ2-4; no reliable D call. The CDR3 covers 14 residues. V lost 7 bases to trimming and J lost 2 bases, with 13 bases between them. The germline CDR1 and CDR2 sequences are SGHKS and YYEKEE (reference sequence). Here the CDR3 reads CASQPMSSKNIQYF. For the CDR3, the DNA is TGTGCCAGCCAGCCGATGTCCTCCAAAAACATTCAGTACTTC.

This clone was picked up one time. The chain employs TRBV7-9 and TRBJ2-1, with 7 bases identical to TRBD1. Germline CDR1 is SEHNR and CDR2 is FQNEAQ (reference sequence). CDR3 length: 15 amino acids. V shed 0 bases, J shed 8 bases, and the junction held 7 bases outside the gene matches. The CDR3 nucleotides read TGTGCCAGCAGCTTAGCACACGGGACAGTCTATGAGCAGTTCTTC. This sequence encodes CASSLAHGTVYEQFF.

The J gene is TRBJ2-3, the V gene TRBV5-7; D tentatively fits TRBD1 or TRBD2 (5 bases each). TRBV5-7 qualifies as an ORF whose function is uncertain. This CDR3 has 15 amino acids. V was cut by 4 bases and J by 2 bases, with 14 bases left in between. The CDR3 spells CASSLLRGLTDTQYF. In DNA, the CDR3 is TGTGCCAGCAGCCTTCTGAGGGGTCTCACAGATACGCAGTATTTT.

This clone showed up just once. The genes are TRBV13 and TRBJ2-1, with TRBD2 matching over 16 bases. Unmatched junction bases numbered 5, after V lost 5 bases and J lost 4 bases. Germline lookup yields CDR1 PRHDT and CDR2 FYEKMQ (reference sequence). The CDR3 runs 17 residues. The CDR3 region is CASSPGTSGREYNEQFF. CDR3 sequence (DNA): TGTGCCAGCAGCCCGGGGACTAGCGGGAGGGAGTACAATGAGCAGTTCTTC.

The chain combines TRBV5-1 with TRBJ1-2; 8 bases map to TRBD1. Trimming at V came to 3 bases and at J to 4 bases, leaving 11 bases not matched to a gene. This CDR3 is built from 16 residues. In germline, CDR1 is SGHRS, CDR2 YFSETQ. CDR3 nucleotides: TGCGCCAGCAGCTGGGGCGGACAGGGTGGCACCTATGGCTACACCTTC. Translated: CASSWGGQGGTYGYTF.

The chain joins TRBV5-1 to TRBJ1-2; 8 nucleotides agree with TRBD1. V shed 1 base, J shed 6 bases, and the junction held 8 bases outside the gene matches. The CDR3 totals 15 residues. Germline V gives CDR1 SGHRS, CDR2 YFSETQ. As DNA, the CDR3 is TGCGCCAGCAGCTTGCTCGGGACAGGTCCTCATGGCTACACCTTC. The encoded protein is CASSLLGTGPHGYTF.

The rearrangement joins TRBV27 to TRBJ2-7; 7 bases match TRBD2. This CDR3 has 13 amino acids. In germline, CDR1 is MNHEY, CDR2 SMNVEV (reference sequence). V shed 2 bases, J shed 2 bases, and the junction held 0 bases outside the gene matches. This chain's CDR3 is CASSLGTTYEQYF. The CDR3 region has the DNA TGTGCCAGCAGTTTAGGGACTACCTACGAGCAGTACTTC.

This chain links TRBV7-2 with TRBJ2-5, with D maybe TRBD1 (6 bases). V dropped 6 bases and J dropped 4 bases, with 12 bases sitting between them. Per germline, CDR1 SGHTA and CDR2 FQGNSA. The CDR3 length is 13 residues. Here the CDR3 reads CASRPQGRETQYF. The CDR3 region has the DNA TGTGCCAGCAGACCACAGGGTCGAGAGACCCAGTACTTC.

The gene calls are TRBV9 and TRBJ1-2; D not resolved. Germline CDR1 SGDLS, CDR2 YYNGEE. The CDR3 sequence is 15 residues long. Trimming left V 0 bases short and J 2 bases short, with 11 bases between. CDR3 amino acids: CASSVAPAGNYGYTF. For the CDR3, the DNA is TGTGCCAGCAGCGTAGCCCCAGCGGGAAACTATGGCTACACCTTC.

About this clone itself: The identical CDR3 is also encoded by other nucleotide sequences in the sample. The chain is built from TRBV4-3 and TRBJ2-7, with TRBD1 matching over 9 bases. Germline V lookup: CDR1 LGHNA, CDR2 YSLEER. This CDR3 contains 15 residues. After removal of 3 bases from V and 2 bases from J, the junction contained 5 bases not matched to a gene. The CDR3 DNA sequence: TGCGCCAGCAGCCAGGCACAGGGGGCCACCTACGAGCAGTACTTC. Amino acid sequence: CASSQAQGATYEQYF.

This clone is a singleton in its sample. This chain links TRBV27 with TRBJ2-3; D ambiguous. CDR1 MNHEY and CDR2 SMNVEV come from the germline V gene (reference sequence). With 6 bases removed from V and 6 bases from J, the gap between germline ends came to 13 bases. This CDR3 has 13 residues. DNA of the CDR3: TGTGCCAGCAGCCCGTACGTTAAGGATACGCAGTATTTT. Translated, it gives CASSPYVKDTQYF.

The rearrangement joins TRBV2 to TRBJ2-3, with TRBD1 identical over 8 bases. J was trimmed by 2 bases and V by 5 bases; bases with no gene match: 27. This CDR3 has 22 residues. CDR1 and CDR2 (germline): SNHLY, FYNNEI. The CDR3 protein is CASSSLGQGLVGTPLFTDTQYF. The CDR3, as DNA: TGTGCCAGCAGTTCATTAGGACAGGGTTTAGTGGGGACGCCTCTGTTCACAGATACGCAGTATTTT.

This clone has more than one count but fewer than ten. The chain has TRBV19 and TRBJ2-2; TRBD2 aligns across 7 bases. CDR1 and CDR2 (germline): LNHDA, SQIVND (reference sequence). J gave up 7 bases and V 4 bases, and 9 bases lay outside the gene matches. The CDR3 is made up of 15 amino acids. The CDR3 reads CASSTGLGIGGELFF. As DNA, the CDR3 is TGTGCCAGTAGTACAGGACTAGGCATTGGCGGGGAGCTGTTTTTT. Variable domain in full (rest from reference TRBV19 and TRBJ2-2): DGGITQSPKYLFRKEGQNVTLSCEQNLNHDAMYWYRQDPGQGLRLIYYSQIVNDFQKGDIAEGYSVSREKKESFPLTVTSAQKNPTAFYLCASSTGLGIGGELFFGEGSRLTVL.

This chain joins TRBV5-1 and TRBJ2-3; 7 bases fit TRBD2. The CDR3 runs to 14 residues. Germline CDR1 SGHRS, CDR2 YFSETQ. Germline trimming cut 4 bases from V and 3 bases from J; bases unmatched to any gene: 5. The CDR3 reads CASSIGLETDTQYF. CDR3 coding DNA: TGCGCCAGCAGCATCGGACTAGAGACAGATACGCAGTATTTT.

This rearrangement joins TRBV5-6 to TRBJ1-1; D is unresolved. With 0 bases removed from V and 3 bases from J, the gap between germline ends came to 9 bases. CDR3 size: 14 residues. Germline-derived CDR1 and CDR2 are SGHDT and YYEEEE. CDR3: CASSLEAGYTEAFF. The CDR3 DNA sequence: TGTGCCAGCAGCTTGGAGGCAGGTTACACTGAAGCTTTCTTT.

The chain is built from TRBV7-9 and TRBJ2-3, with a possible D match to TRBD1 (5 bases). Germline V gene sequence: CDR1 SEHNR, CDR2 FQNEAQ (reference sequence). CDR3 size: 17 residues. V lost 1 base and J 0 bases, leaving 14 bases between the germline ends. CDR3 protein: CASSLVARGSSTDTQYF. CDR3 nucleotides: TGTGCCAGCAGCTTAGTAGCAAGGGGCTCCAGCACAGATACGCAGTATTTT.

The chain carries TRBV4-2 and TRBJ2-7; possibly TRBD1 for D (5 bases). V lost 4 bases to trimming and J lost 2 bases, with 18 bases between them. Per the germline V gene, CDR1 is LGHNA and CDR2 is YNFKEQ. There are 16 residues in the CDR3. The CDR3 loop reads CASSPRVIDSTYEQYF. CDR3 DNA: TGTGCCAGCAGCCCCCGGGTAATAGACAGTACCTACGAGCAGTACTTC.

CDR3 residues: CASSYVTGVTEAFF. The CDR3 bases are TGTGCCAGCAGTTACGTTACGGGGGTCACTGAAGCTTTCTTT. V gene TRBV6-5 combines with J gene TRBJ1-1; D may be TRBD1 (5 bases). This CDR3 region has 14 residues. V was clipped by 2 bases and J by 4 bases, with 11 bases between them. CDR1 is MNHEY and CDR2 is SVGAGI in the germline V gene.

The rearrangement links TRBV28 to TRBJ2-1, with D unresolved. Trimming removed 3 bases at V and 5 bases at J, with 8 bases between. Germline values: CDR1 MDHEN, CDR2 SYDVKM. The CDR3 runs to 13 residues. The CDR3 bases are TGTGCCAGCAGTTTGTTAGCAGACAATGAGCAGTTCTTC. Translated: CASSLLADNEQFF. Full variable domain (remainder filled in from reference TRBV28 and TRBJ2-1): DVKVTQSSRYLVKRTGEKVFLECVQDMDHENMFWYRQDPGLGLRLIYFSYDVKMKEKGDIPEGYSVSREKKERFSLILESASTNQTSMYLCASSLLADNEQFFGPGTRLTVL.

The rearrangement links TRBV29-1 to TRBJ1-2; a possible D gene is TRBD1 (6 bases). Germline loops: CDR1 SQVTM, CDR2 ANQGSEA. Between the trimmed V and J ends, which lost 7 bases and 2 bases, there was a span of 29 bases. CDR3 length: 18 residues. CDR3 DNA sequence: TGCAGCGCCCTGAGGGGGGGGCAGGGATGGTGTCTCAACTATGGCTACACCTTC. This gives the protein CSALRGGQGWCLNYGYTF. Supplemented by reference TRBV29-1 and TRBJ1-2, the full variable domain reads SAVISQKPSRDICQRGTSLTIQCQVDSQVTMMFWYRQQPGQSLTLIATANQGSEATYESGFVIDKFPISRPNLTFSTLTVSNMSPEDSSIYLCSALRGGQGWCLNYGYTFGSGTRLTVV.

The chain carries TRBV6-4 and TRBJ2-1, with D unclear. CDR1 is MRHNA and CDR2 is SNTAGT in the germline V gene. This CDR3 is built from 14 residues. Trimming pared 2 bases from V and 3 bases from J, leaving 8 bases between. The DNA of the CDR3 is TGTGCCAGCAGTGACCCGGAAGGCTACAATGAGCAGTTCTTC. Translating gives CASSDPEGYNEQFF.

The rearrangement links TRBV4-1 to TRBJ1-5; no definite D call. The germline CDR1 and CDR2 sequences are MGHRA and YSYEKL. V lost 1 base, J lost 5 bases, and 9 bases lay in between. This CDR3 comprises 14 residues. DNA of the CDR3: TGCGCCAGCAGCCAAGTGGGAAGCCATCAGCCCCAGCATTTT. Amino acids: CASSQVGSHQPQHF.